This T cell receptor (beta chain) was captured in a study of CD8+CD57+ T cells in acquired aplastic anemia. On this clonotype: Its target is unknown.

General study findings and limits: About 30 CD8+ CDR3 sequences occurred in both the patients and the controls.

The patients chosen for sequencing had shown expansion of CD8+CD57+ cells (detected by flow cytometry). TCR beta VDJ combinations and CDR3 sequences were profiled from genomic DNA. TCRdb reanalysed the reads using MiXCR and keeps one entry per CDR3 protein. The sample lists more than 150,000 distinct CDR3 sequences; about 44% were seen once. Sequencing was carried out using sorted CD4+, CD8+, or CD8+CD57+ T cells (not recorded which) from PBMCs. The receptor was derived from a human donor with aplastic anemia.

The CDR3 bases are TGTGCCAGTAGTATACTGGGGACGGACACTGAAGCTTTCTTT. It is translated as CASSILGTDTEAFF. The chain recombines TRBV19 with TRBJ1-1; TRBD1 might be the D (5 bases). Trimming removed 2 bases from V and 3 bases from J, with 10 bases in between. CDR3 length equals 14 residues. The V gene's germline CDR1 is LNHDA and CDR2 SQIVND (reference sequence).